Below are 23 T cell receptor beta chains sequenced from a single sample in a study of OX40 agonist ivuxolimab in advanced cancers. Sequenced by immunoSEQ multiplex PCR; TCRdb stores in-frame clones only, minus some. Found here are approximately 60,000 clones, around 93% of them singletons; the top ten hold approximately 18%. Sequenced material: CD4+ or CD8+ T cells sorted from blood, taken in a trial of the OX40 agonist ivuxolimab. The receptors come from an adult with an advanced solid tumor such as melanoma, head and neck, liver or kidney cancer.

The chain carries TRBV7-2 and TRBJ1-2, with D possibly being TRBD1 (5 bases). This CDR3 has 14 residues. CDR1 is SGHTA and CDR2 is FQGNSA in the germline V gene. Trimming took off 4 bases at V and 5 bases at J, with 14 bases between the two ends. The CDR3 bases are TGTGCCAGCAGCTCAGTTCAGGGTGTGTATGGCTACACCTTC. This encodes CASSSVQGVYGYTF. Variable domain in full (rest from reference TRBV7-2 and TRBJ1-2): GAGVSQSPSNKVTEKGKDVELRCDPISGHTALYWYRQSLGQGLEFLIYFQGNSAPDKSGLPSDRFSAERTGGSVSTLTIQRTQQEDSAVYLCASSSVQGVYGYTFGSGTRLTVV.

This clone was observed a single time. CDR3 coding DNA: TGTGCCAGCAGCGTAGCTGGAACAGGCACCGAAGCTTTCTTT. Translated: CASSVAGTGTEAFF. V and J are TRBV9 and TRBJ1-1, with D possibly being TRBD1 (5 bases). The length of the CDR3 is 14 residues. V shed 0 bases and J shed 8 bases, with 14 bases lying between them. CDR1 is SGDLS and CDR2 is YYNGEE in the germline V gene.

This clone was detected only once. The V and J genes are TRBV28 and TRBJ1-3, with no clear D. The germline V gene has CDR1 MDHEN and CDR2 SYDVKM. V lost 4 bases, J lost 0 bases, and 10 bases lay in between. The CDR3 has 15 residues. The CDR3 loop is CASSSTRYSGNTIYF. The DNA for the CDR3 is TGTGCCAGCAGTTCTACAAGATACTCTGGAAACACCATATATTTT.

The chain recombines TRBV7-9 with TRBJ1-2, with D tentatively TRBD1 (5 bases). This CDR3 spans 14 amino acids. The V gene's germline CDR1 is SEHNR and CDR2 FQNEAQ (reference sequence). The germline V and J ends were trimmed by 1 base and 6 bases, with 12 bases remaining between them. CDR3 region: CASSLGGRGDGYTF. CDR3 sequence (DNA): TGTGCCAGCAGCTTAGGAGGTAGGGGTGATGGCTACACCTTC.

This chain links TRBV7-9 with TRBJ2-5, with a weak D call TRBD2 (6 bases). CDR3 length equals 14 residues. The germline CDR1 and CDR2 sequences are SEHNR and FQNEAQ (reference sequence). Trimming cost V 3 bases and J 5 bases, with 13 bases left between them. The CDR3 here is CASSFGKLAETQYF. In DNA form, the CDR3 reads TGTGCCAGCAGCTTTGGGAAACTAGCTGAGACCCAGTACTTC.

The chain couples TRBV30 to TRBJ2-7; TRBD2 agrees at 10 bases. Germline V gives CDR1 GTSNPN, CDR2 SVGIG (reference sequence). There are 15 residues in the CDR3. V was clipped by 0 bases and J by 6 bases; unmatched bases: 8. CDR3 in DNA: TGTGCCTGGAGTGTGGCCCTAGCGGGAGCAAGCGAGCAGTACTTC. Protein product: CAWSVALAGASEQYF.

This chain links TRBV27 with TRBJ1-3; the D is unclear. This CDR3 is built from 11 residues. With 11 bases removed from V and 4 bases from J, the gap between germline ends came to 9 bases. The germline gives CDR1 MNHEY, CDR2 SMNVEV (reference sequence). CDR3 sequence (DNA): TGTGCCGCTGGTCGGGGAAACACCATATATTTT. This translates into CAAGRGNTIYF.

V and J are TRBV6-5 and TRBJ2-7; 8 bases align to TRBD2. From germline, CDR1 is MNHEY and CDR2 SVGAGI. Losses at the gene ends were 2 bases for V and 3 bases for J; bases not matched to a gene: 6. This CDR3 has 15 amino acids. The CDR3 bases are TGTGCCAGCAGTTACCCGAGCGGGAGTAGCTACGAGCAGTACTTC. It encodes CASSYPSGSSYEQYF.

V gene TRBV15 combines with J gene TRBJ2-7; D may match TRBD1 or TRBD2 (5 bases each). The germline gives CDR1 LNHNV, CDR2 YYDKDF (reference sequence). CDR3 length: 15 residues. Trimming cost V 4 bases and J 3 bases, with 16 bases left between them. The CDR3 bases are TGTGCCACCAGCATGTGGCAGGGTGGGGGCTACGAGCAGTACTTC. This sequence encodes CATSMWQGGGYEQYF. Together with reference TRBV15 and TRBJ2-7, the CDR3 gives the full variable domain: DAMVIQNPRYQVTQFGKPVTLSCSQTLNHNVMYWYQQKSSQAPKLLFHYYDKDFNNEADTPDNFQSRRPNTSFCFLDIRSPGLGDTAMYLCATSMWQGGGYEQYFGPGTRLTVT.

The CDR3 bases are TGTGCCAGTAGTAGCCGGGGCGCGACTGAAGCTTTCTTT. It encodes CASSSRGATEAFF. The chain has TRBV19 and TRBJ1-1, with D possibly matching TRBD1 (5 bases). Germline V gene sequence: CDR1 LNHDA, CDR2 SQIVND (reference sequence). The CDR3 loop spans 13 amino acids. V was clipped by 4 bases and J by 5 bases, with 11 bases between them.

The J gene is TRBJ1-1, the V gene TRBV19; 7 bases map to TRBD1. Germline V lookup: CDR1 LNHDA, CDR2 SQIVND (reference sequence). Trimming cost V 7 bases and J 0 bases; bases outside gene matches: 14. The CDR3 consists of 17 residues. CDR3 bases: TGTGCCAGTACCCTAAAGACAGGGAGGTTCATGAACACTGAAGCTTTCTTT. Amino acids: CASTLKTGRFMNTEAFF.

CDR3 sequence reads: CASRDSGTDYNEQFF. CDR3 bases: TGTGCCAGCAGGGATTCCGGGACAGACTACAATGAGCAGTTCTTC. The chain uses TRBV27 and TRBJ2-1; 7 nucleotides agree with TRBD1. CDR3 size: 15 residues. V was clipped by 6 bases and J by 3 bases; unmatched bases: 8. Germline lookup yields CDR1 MNHEY and CDR2 SMNVEV (reference sequence).

CDR3 coding DNA: TGTGCCAGCAGCGGATCGCCTAGGTCGCCGAACACCGGGGAGCTGTTTTTT. Its protein is CASSGSPRSPNTGELFF. The rearrangement uses TRBV9 and TRBJ2-2; no clear D. Deletions cut 3 bases from V and 0 bases from J, with 15 bases between. This CDR3 contains 17 residues. Per the germline V gene, CDR1 is SGDLS and CDR2 is YYNGEE.

This chain joins TRBV13 and TRBJ2-1; D ambiguous. Germline V gives CDR1 PRHDT, CDR2 FYEKMQ (reference sequence). The V gene lost 5 bases and the J gene lost 3 bases, with 11 bases spanning the gap. The CDR3 contains 14 residues. CDR3 sequence: CASSRMGSYNEQFF. The CDR3 nucleotides are TGTGCCAGCAGCCGGATGGGCAGCTACAATGAGCAGTTCTTC.

J is TRBJ1-2 and V is TRBV28; tentatively, D is TRBD1 (6 bases). Germline lookup yields CDR1 MDHEN and CDR2 SYDVKM. The V end lost 6 bases, the J end lost 0 bases, and 14 bases lay between the germline ends. The length of the CDR3 is 15 residues. The CDR3 DNA is TGTGCCAGCAGGCCTGCAGGGGATACTAACTATGGCTACACCTTC. Amino acid sequence: CASRPAGDTNYGYTF.

The chain employs TRBV5-1 and TRBJ2-3, with 10 bases matching TRBD2. The germline V gene has CDR1 SGHRS and CDR2 YFSETQ. The CDR3 runs to 12 residues. The V gene end was trimmed by 3 bases and the J gene end by 15 bases; junction bases not matched to a gene: 7. CDR3 sequence (DNA): TGCGCCAGCAGCTCTACCGGGACTAGCGAATATTTT. This sequence encodes CASSSTGTSEYF.

The chain has TRBV2 and TRBJ1-2, with D maybe TRBD1 (6 bases). Germline CDR1 SNHLY, CDR2 FYNNEI. V shed 0 bases and J shed 7 bases, with 12 bases lying between them. CDR3 length: 14 amino acids. CDR3 in amino acids: CASSEATGGPGYTF. In DNA, the CDR3 is TGTGCCAGCAGTGAAGCGACCGGGGGGCCTGGCTACACCTTC.

The chain has TRBV27 and TRBJ1-5, with D uncertain. The CDR3 spans 15 residues. Trimming shortened V by 7 bases and J by 0 bases, and 13 bases separated the two germline ends. CDR1 is MNHEY, CDR2 SMNVEV, per germline (reference sequence). The CDR3 DNA reads as TGTGCCAGCACTTACCCACGCTATAGCAATCAGCCCCAGCATTTT. Its translation: CASTYPRYSNQPQHF.

The V and J genes are TRBV4-2 and TRBJ2-3; possible D gene TRBD2, 5 bases. This CDR3 region has 13 residues. Germline V lookup: CDR1 LGHNA, CDR2 YNFKEQ. V gave up 3 bases and J gave up 6 bases, with 10 bases separating them. In DNA, the CDR3 is TGTGCCAGCAGCCAGATGCCGGGGGATACGCAGTATTTT. Residues: CASSQMPGDTQYF.

In its sample, this clone was seen a few times. The chain joins TRBV9 to TRBJ1-1; unclear D gene. This CDR3 is built from 13 residues. CDR1 and CDR2 (germline): SGDLS, YYNGEE. V lost 3 bases and J 0 bases, leaving 6 bases between the germline ends. CDR3 sequence reads: CASSDEVNTEAFF. The CDR3 coding sequence is TGTGCCAGCAGCGACGAAGTGAACACTGAAGCTTTCTTT. Full variable domain (rest looked up from reference TRBV9 and TRBJ1-1): DSGVTQTPKHLITATGQRVTLRCSPRSGDLSVYWYQQSLDQGLQFLIQYYNGEERAKGNILERFSAQQFPDLHSELNLSSLELGDSALYFCASSDEVNTEAFFGQGTRLTVV.

The chain recombines TRBV7-8 with TRBJ1-5; D not certain. From germline, CDR1 is SGHVS and CDR2 FQNEAQ. V was shortened by 5 bases and J by 0 bases, with 5 bases between the two germline ends. The CDR3 is 13 residues long. CDR3 protein: CASSVYSNQPQHF. The CDR3 DNA follows: TGTGCCAGCAGCGTCTATAGCAATCAGCCCCAGCATTTT.

The chain recombines TRBV11-2 with TRBJ2-7; 10 positions match TRBD1. Losses at the gene ends were 4 bases for V and 5 bases for J; bases not matched to a gene: 5. The CDR3 is 14 residues long. Germline CDR1 SGHAT, CDR2 FQNNGV. CDR3 bases: TGTGCCAGCAGCTATGGGACAGGGGCCCACGAGCAGTACTTC. This gives the protein CASSYGTGAHEQYF.

The chain uses TRBV27 and TRBJ2-5; tentatively, D is TRBD1 (5 bases). Looked up from germline, CDR1 is MNHEY and CDR2 is SMNVEV (reference sequence). The CDR3 contains 14 residues. Trimming cost V 3 bases and J 7 bases, with 15 bases left between them. The CDR3 loop reads CASSLGQGYGTQYF. The DNA of the CDR3 is TGTGCCAGCAGTTTGGGGCAGGGCTACGGGACCCAGTACTTC.